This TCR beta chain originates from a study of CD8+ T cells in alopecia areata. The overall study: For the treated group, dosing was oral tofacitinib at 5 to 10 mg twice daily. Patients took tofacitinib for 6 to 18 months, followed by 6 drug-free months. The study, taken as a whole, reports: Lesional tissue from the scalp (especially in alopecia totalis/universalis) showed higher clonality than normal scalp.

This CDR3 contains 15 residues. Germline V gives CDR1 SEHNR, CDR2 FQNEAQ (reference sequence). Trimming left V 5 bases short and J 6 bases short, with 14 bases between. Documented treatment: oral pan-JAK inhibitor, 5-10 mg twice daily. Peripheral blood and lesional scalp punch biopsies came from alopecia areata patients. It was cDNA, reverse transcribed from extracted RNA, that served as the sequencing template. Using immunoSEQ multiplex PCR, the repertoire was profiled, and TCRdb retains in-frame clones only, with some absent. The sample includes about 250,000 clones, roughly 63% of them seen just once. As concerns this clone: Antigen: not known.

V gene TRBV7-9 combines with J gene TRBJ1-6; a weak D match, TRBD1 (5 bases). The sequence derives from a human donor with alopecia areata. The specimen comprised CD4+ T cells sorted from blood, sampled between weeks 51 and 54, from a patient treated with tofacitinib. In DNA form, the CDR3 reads TGTGCCAGCAGCCCCCAGGGAGGAGCTAATTCACCCCTCCACTTT. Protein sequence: CASSPQGGANSPLHF.